These T cell receptor beta chains were read from a single sample in a study of blood T cells in healthy people across ages. TCRdb redid the calling of the 5' RACE reads with MiXCR, one entry per CDR3 protein. The sample shows under 750,000 distinct CDR3 sequences, roughly 48% of them seen only once. Material: blood. These receptors originate from a man at least 80 years old in good health. Both conserved end residues are trimmed from each CDR3. Fields, in order: J gene, D gene, V gene, CDR3 protein. D genes are given only for firm matches.

j_call: TRBJ2-1
d_call: TRBD2
v_call: TRBV10-3
cdr3_aa: AISESEGLAGFGEQF

j_call: TRBJ2-5
d_call: -
v_call: TRBV7-2
cdr3_aa: ASSLAQLRETQY

j_call: -
d_call: TRBD2
v_call: TRBV6-5
cdr3_aa: ASSYRSGGDYEQY

j_call: TRBJ1-1
d_call: -
v_call: TRBV7-9
cdr3_aa: ASSPGQGDPEAF

j_call: TRBJ2-5
d_call: -
v_call: TRBV18
cdr3_aa: ASSPSGSETQY

j_call: TRBJ1-2
d_call: -
v_call: TRBV7-2
cdr3_aa: ASSPPARYGGYT

j_call: TRBJ1-4
d_call: -
v_call: TRBV2
cdr3_aa: ASSEAPQGTEKLF

j_call: TRBJ2-3
d_call: -
v_call: TRBV5-8
cdr3_aa: ASSLWVTDTQY

j_call: -
d_call: -
v_call: TRBV20-1
cdr3_aa: SARAETGIYEQY

j_call: TRBJ1-2
d_call: TRBD1
v_call: TRBV9
cdr3_aa: ASSAPGQGYGYT

j_call: TRBJ1-1
d_call: -
v_call: TRBV2
cdr3_aa: ASSVMNTEAF

j_call: TRBJ2-1
d_call: TRBD2
v_call: TRBV12-3/TRBV12-4
cdr3_aa: ASSLSILGLANNEQF

j_call: TRBJ1-1
d_call: -
v_call: TRBV20-1
cdr3_aa: SARDLTRNTEAF

j_call: TRBJ2-7
d_call: -
v_call: TRBV7-9
cdr3_aa: ASNGETDSSYEHY

j_call: TRBJ1-2
d_call: -
v_call: TRBV29-1
cdr3_aa: SVASLDTGGGRYGYT

j_call: TRBJ2-7
d_call: TRBD1
v_call: TRBV28
cdr3_aa: ASRPTGVAYEQY

j_call: TRBJ2-1
d_call: -
v_call: TRBV28
cdr3_aa: ASSLVGPGLLNEQF

j_call: TRBJ1-5
d_call: TRBD1
v_call: TRBV6-6
cdr3_aa: ASSYRTGIGNQPQH

j_call: TRBJ2-1
d_call: -
v_call: TRBV6-2/TRBV6-3
cdr3_aa: ASSYLAGNNEQF

j_call: TRBJ1-4
d_call: -
v_call: TRBV4-1
cdr3_aa: ASSHLRENEKLF

j_call: TRBJ2-3
d_call: -
v_call: TRBV7-6
cdr3_aa: ASSLGGPPGDTQY

j_call: TRBJ2-3
d_call: -
v_call: TRBV6-5
cdr3_aa: ASSPPGRIQITQY

j_call: TRBJ1-2
d_call: TRBD1
v_call: TRBV27
cdr3_aa: ASSRGPSQGVFGYT

j_call: TRBJ2-5
d_call: -
v_call: TRBV21-1
cdr3_aa: ASSKDRVNKETQY

j_call: TRBJ2-5
d_call: -
v_call: TRBV14
cdr3_aa: ASSQWVSGSGETQY

j_call: TRBJ2-5
d_call: -
v_call: TRBV29-1
cdr3_aa: STRRTEETQY

j_call: -
d_call: TRBD2
v_call: TRBV20-1
cdr3_aa: SAGTGTSAYEQY

j_call: TRBJ2-1
d_call: -
v_call: TRBV28
cdr3_aa: ASSSIGQRGYNEQF

j_call: TRBJ2-3
d_call: TRBD1
v_call: TRBV20-1
cdr3_aa: SATGAPGTQY

j_call: TRBJ2-1
d_call: TRBD1
v_call: TRBV7-2
cdr3_aa: ASSPGTGWREQF

j_call: TRBJ2-7
d_call: -
v_call: TRBV5-1
cdr3_aa: ASSLDLGSPSYEQY

j_call: TRBJ2-3
d_call: TRBD2
v_call: TRBV5-1
cdr3_aa: ASSLSQLAVSTDTQD

j_call: TRBJ2-2
d_call: TRBD2
v_call: TRBV5-1
cdr3_aa: ASSLWPAGEEELF

j_call: -
d_call: -
v_call: TRBV20-1
cdr3_aa: SARDQGPGYEQY

j_call: TRBJ1-1
d_call: TRBD1
v_call: TRBV6-5
cdr3_aa: ASSYSRPGQGQNTEAF

j_call: TRBJ1-1
d_call: -
v_call: TRBV6-2/TRBV6-3
cdr3_aa: ASIRNTEAF

j_call: TRBJ2-1
d_call: -
v_call: TRBV14
cdr3_aa: ASSQDWSSYNEQF

j_call: TRBJ2-3
d_call: -
v_call: TRBV28
cdr3_aa: ASSLKVPDTQY

j_call: TRBJ2-7
d_call: -
v_call: TRBV6-1
cdr3_aa: ASSEARTRYEQY

j_call: TRBJ2-5
d_call: -
v_call: TRBV10-3
cdr3_aa: AISESVAGSVKETQY

j_call: TRBJ1-2
d_call: TRBD1
v_call: TRBV7-9
cdr3_aa: ASNRGSNYGYT

j_call: TRBJ1-2
d_call: -
v_call: TRBV12-3/TRBV12-4
cdr3_aa: ASSFGQSSYYGYT

j_call: TRBJ2-6
d_call: TRBD1
v_call: TRBV6-6
cdr3_aa: ASAGTGNSGANVLT

j_call: TRBJ2-3
d_call: TRBD1
v_call: TRBV6-2/TRBV6-3
cdr3_aa: ASSTDRVWTDTQY

j_call: TRBJ1-4
d_call: -
v_call: TRBV6-6
cdr3_aa: ASSSTLVGALNEKLF

j_call: TRBJ1-6
d_call: -
v_call: TRBV6-6
cdr3_aa: ASSQRETQRNSPLH

j_call: TRBJ2-1
d_call: -
v_call: TRBV6-5
cdr3_aa: VSRLLGGQEQF

j_call: TRBJ2-1
d_call: -
v_call: TRBV4-3
cdr3_aa: ASSQGPIGSYNEQF

j_call: TRBJ2-1
d_call: TRBD2
v_call: TRBV28
cdr3_aa: ASTGGRSGRAYNEQF

j_call: TRBJ2-7
d_call: TRBD2
v_call: TRBV5-1
cdr3_aa: ASSPELAGGTYEQY

j_call: TRBJ1-6
d_call: -
v_call: TRBV12-3/TRBV12-4
cdr3_aa: ASSPRGPNSPLH

j_call: TRBJ2-1
d_call: -
v_call: TRBV7-2
cdr3_aa: ASSFAGGSYNEQF

j_call: TRBJ2-5
d_call: -
v_call: TRBV29-1
cdr3_aa: SVEGDIRAKETQY

j_call: -
d_call: -
v_call: TRBV6-5
cdr3_aa: ASRPRGRAYEQY